These 27 T cell receptor beta chains were all obtained from the same sample, sequenced in a study of identifying expanded T cells in peripheral blood. The table came from immunoSEQ multiplex PCR; TCRdb's copy has only in-frame clones and leaves some out. The table has about 89,000 clones, 88% seen once; the top ten hold 4% to 4.5%. Sequenced material: blood. The receptors here all came from a person aged 18 to 75 in good health.

This clone was recorded once. The V gene is TRBV4-3, the J gene TRBJ1-4; 9 bases match TRBD1. CDR1 and CDR2 (germline): LGHNA, YSLEER. The CDR3 length is 16 residues. With V trimmed by 1 base and J by 7 bases, 7 bases remained unmatched. CDR3 in DNA: TGCGCCAGCAGCCAAGCACGTGGGACAGGGTTTGAAAAACTGTTTTTT. Protein: CASSQARGTGFEKLFF.

This chain connects TRBV30 to TRBJ2-7, with D tentatively TRBD1 (5 bases). Trimming left V 0 bases short and J 3 bases short, with 9 bases between. The germline gives CDR1 GTSNPN, CDR2 SVGIG (reference sequence). This CDR3 has 13 amino acids. CDR3 nucleotides: TGTGCCTGGAGTGTATCAGGGTACTACGAGCAGTACTTC. Translating it yields CAWSVSGYYEQYF.

V and J are TRBV27 and TRBJ2-7; 8 nucleotides agree with TRBD1. The ends lost 5 bases at V and 5 bases at J; junction bases unmatched: 5. This CDR3 has 13 residues. CDR1 MNHEY and CDR2 SMNVEV come from the germline V gene (reference sequence). The chain's CDR3 is CASSPDRGHEQYF. For the CDR3, the DNA is TGTGCCAGCAGTCCCGACAGGGGCCACGAGCAGTACTTC.

The CDR3 region has the DNA TGCAGCGTTGATAAGGCCCGAAAAGAGACCCAGTACTTC. It specifies CSVDKARKETQYF. V is TRBV29-1 and J is TRBJ2-5; unclear D gene. The V and J ends lost 3 bases and 3 bases respectively, with 11 bases between them. The CDR3 has 13 residues. CDR1 is SQVTM, CDR2 ANQGSEA, per germline.

V gene TRBV27 combines with J gene TRBJ1-6, with D tentatively TRBD1 (5 bases). Trimming shortened V by 2 bases and J by 2 bases, and 10 bases separated the two germline ends. Germline CDR1 MNHEY, CDR2 SMNVEV (reference sequence). This CDR3 has 16 residues. The CDR3 nucleotides are TGTGCCAGCAGTTTAGCGGGGGTCCCCTATAATTCACCCCTCCACTTT. Amino acid sequence: CASSLAGVPYNSPLHF.

The chain has TRBV4-1 and TRBJ1-2; D is unresolved. Germline loops: CDR1 MGHRA, CDR2 YSYEKL. The length of the CDR3 is 14 residues. Trimming removed 2 bases from V and 0 bases from J, with 7 bases in between. CDR3 loop: CASSQSTANYGYTF. CDR3 coding DNA: TGCGCCAGCAGCCAATCGACCGCTAACTATGGCTACACCTTC.

This sequence joins TRBV18 and TRBJ2-7; D could derive from TRBD1 or TRBD2 (6 bases each). CDR1 KGHSH and CDR2 LQKENI come from the germline V gene. This CDR3 has 14 residues. Trimming stripped 6 bases from V and 1 base from J, with 13 bases between. The CDR3 loop is CASSNREESYEQYF. CDR3 nucleotides: TGTGCCAGCTCCAACAGGGAGGAATCCTACGAGCAGTACTTC.

V gene TRBV29-1 combines with J gene TRBJ2-3; the match to TRBD2 covers 10 bases. This CDR3 contains 17 residues. Trimming at V came to 5 bases and at J to 4 bases, leaving 15 bases not matched to a gene. CDR1 SQVTM and CDR2 ANQGSEA come from the germline V gene. In DNA, the CDR3 is TGCAGCGTTTTGGGAAAGCGGGAGGGATTTAGCGCAGATACGCAGTATTTT. The encoded protein is CSVLGKREGFSADTQYF.

The chain has TRBV4-1 and TRBJ2-1, with D uncertain. The CDR3 extends over 16 amino acids. V lost 2 bases and J lost 0, with 11 bases in between. CDR1 and CDR2 (germline): MGHRA, YSYEKL. The CDR3 spells CASSQIDILSYNEQFF. CDR3 coding DNA: TGCGCCAGCAGCCAAATTGACATTCTCTCCTACAATGAGCAGTTCTTC.

In DNA, the CDR3 is TGTGCCAGCAGTGCCTCGGGGGGGCCCCCTTACGAGCAGTACTTC. It translates to CASSASGGPPYEQYF. This chain joins TRBV6-1 and TRBJ2-7; 8 bases agree with TRBD2. J was trimmed by 4 bases and V by 4 bases; bases with no gene match: 9. CDR1 and CDR2 from the germline V gene are MNHNS and SASEGT. CDR3 length equals 15 residues.

This chain uses TRBV6-1 with TRBJ2-7, with TRBD2 matching 9 bases. The CDR3 is 14 amino acids. With V trimmed by 1 base and J by 6 bases, 4 bases remained unmatched. The germline V gene encodes CDR1 MNHNS and CDR2 SASEGT. The CDR3 sequence: CASSEGRGGSEQYF. The CDR3 DNA follows: TGTGCCAGCAGTGAAGGGCGGGGGGGCTCCGAGCAGTACTTC.

The chain carries TRBV5-1 and TRBJ2-1; no clear D gene. The CDR3 extends over 13 amino acids. The V end lost 0 bases, the J end lost 8 bases, and 9 bases lay between the germline ends. Germline assignment: CDR1 SGHRS and CDR2 YFSETQ. For the CDR3, the DNA is TGCGCCAGCAGCTTGGAGTCCGTCGATGAGCAGTTCTTC. It codes for CASSLESVDEQFF.

The chain links TRBV7-8 to TRBJ2-7; 9 nucleotides align to TRBD1. The CDR3 spans 14 residues. J gave up 4 bases and V 4 bases, and 5 bases lay outside the gene matches. From germline, CDR1 is SGHVS and CDR2 FQNEAQ. CDR3 residues: CASSSTGGLYEQYF. In nucleotides, the CDR3 is TGTGCCAGCAGCTCCACAGGGGGCCTTTACGAGCAGTACTTC.

V usage is TRBV7-3 and J usage is TRBJ2-3; D is unclear. CDR1 SGHTA and CDR2 FQGTGA come from the germline V gene. Trimming removed 2 bases from V and 5 bases from J, with 5 bases in between. This CDR3 has 12 amino acids. CDR3 sequence: CASSLDLDTQYF. In DNA, the CDR3 is TGTGCCAGCAGCTTAGATCTAGATACGCAGTATTTT. Complete variable domain (other parts from reference TRBV7-3 and TRBJ2-3): GAGVSQTPSNKVTEKGKYVELRCDPISGHTALYWYRQSLGQGPEFLIYFQGTGAADDSGLPNDRFFAVRPEGSVSTLKIQRTERGDSAVYLCASSLDLDTQYFGPGTRLTVL.

The gene calls are TRBV18 and TRBJ2-5, with D tentatively TRBD2 (6 bases). From germline, CDR1 is KGHSH and CDR2 LQKENI. Trimming left V 5 bases short and J 7 bases short, with 14 bases between. CDR3 length: 13 amino acids. CDR3 in DNA: TGTGCCAGCTCAACCGGTGAGGGAGGGACCCAGTACTTC. Amino acids: CASSTGEGGTQYF.

This chain links TRBV6-4 with TRBJ2-7; TRBD1 matches 7 bases. The trim removed 0 bases at V and 4 bases at J, leaving 9 bases unmatched. Germline assignment: CDR1 MRHNA and CDR2 SNTAGT. The CDR3 totals 16 residues. The CDR3 DNA sequence: TGTGCCAGCAGTGACTCGATAGGGACAGAGTTTTACGAGCAGTACTTC. Translating gives CASSDSIGTEFYEQYF.

V usage is TRBV6-4 and J usage is TRBJ2-1; D ambiguous. CDR1 is MRHNA, CDR2 SNTAGT, per germline. The V end lost 0 bases, the J end lost 6 bases, and 6 bases lay between the germline ends. This CDR3 is 13 amino acids long. CDR3 residues: CASSDSELNEQFF. The CDR3 coding sequence is TGTGCCAGCAGTGACTCTGAGCTCAATGAGCAGTTCTTC.

The chain links TRBV4-3 to TRBJ1-1, with D maybe TRBD1 (5 bases). Trimming left V 0 bases short and J 1 base short, with 12 bases between. The length of the CDR3 is 16 residues. Germline CDR1 and CDR2: LGHNA and YSLEER. The CDR3 loop reads CASSQDARGENTEAFF. The CDR3 nucleotides are TGCGCCAGCAGCCAAGATGCCCGGGGCGAGAACACTGAAGCTTTCTTT.

The V call is TRBV4-3, the J call TRBJ2-2, with a possible D match to TRBD1 (6 bases). V was pared by 3 bases and J by 5 bases, with 10 bases between. Germline V gene lookup returns CDR1 LGHNA and CDR2 YSLEER. This CDR3 comprises 14 residues. The CDR3 loop reads CASSQFRGTGELFF. The CDR3 region has the DNA TGCGCCAGCAGCCAGTTCAGGGGTACCGGGGAGCTGTTTTTT.

V gene TRBV10-2 combines with J gene TRBJ2-7; 8 positions match TRBD1. Germline V lookup: CDR1 WSHSY, CDR2 SAAADI. V shed 3 bases and J 0 bases; nucleotides not matched to a gene: 1. The length of the CDR3 is 14 residues. CDR3 sequence (DNA): TGCGCCAGCAGTGACAGGGGGCCCTCCTACGAGCAGTACTTC. Encoded protein: CASSDRGPSYEQYF.

This CDR3 is CASVGLSGYEQYF. In DNA form, the CDR3 reads TGTGCCAGCGTGGGACTCTCGGGCTACGAGCAGTACTTC. This rearrangement joins TRBV28 to TRBJ2-7; the D gene is possibly TRBD2 (6 bases). This CDR3 is built from 13 residues. The V end was cut by 8 bases, the J end by 3 bases, with 14 bases between. The germline gives CDR1 MDHEN, CDR2 SYDVKM.

This chain connects TRBV5-1 to TRBJ1-4; D unclear. The V and J ends lost 2 bases and 2 bases respectively, with 10 bases between them. The CDR3 spans 15 residues. The germline CDR1 and CDR2 sequences are SGHRS and YFSETQ. CDR3: CASSFNQPTNEKLFF. CDR3 sequence (DNA): TGCGCCAGCAGCTTTAACCAGCCTACTAATGAAAAACTGTTTTTT.

This clone appeared a few times. Other DNA variants within this sample encode the same CDR3. V and J are TRBV2 and TRBJ2-7, with D unresolved. Trimming removed 5 bases at V and 3 bases at J, with 5 bases between. The CDR3 runs 11 residues. Per germline, CDR1 SNHLY and CDR2 FYNNEI. As DNA, the CDR3 is TGTGCCAGCAGTTACAGCTACGAGCAGTACTTC. It translates to CASSYSYEQYF.

This clone has just one count. The V and J genes are TRBV18 and TRBJ1-2; 7 nucleotides match TRBD1. The CDR3 has 13 residues. Germline-derived CDR1 and CDR2 are KGHSH and LQKENI. With V trimmed by 3 bases and J by 3 bases, 1 base remained unmatched. CDR3 sequence reads: CASSPGQDYGYTF. The CDR3 DNA sequence: TGTGCCAGCTCACCCGGACAGGACTATGGCTACACCTTC.

The V gene is TRBV7-9, the J gene TRBJ2-3, with 7 nucleotides matching TRBD1. V lost 4 bases and J lost 2; bases outside the gene matches: 6. CDR3 size: 15 residues. In germline, CDR1 is SEHNR, CDR2 FQNEAQ (reference sequence). The CDR3 DNA follows: TGTGCCAGCAGCTCAGGACAGGCATTCACAGATACGCAGTATTTT. It translates to CASSSGQAFTDTQYF. Filled out from reference TRBV7-9 and TRBJ2-3, the complete variable domain reads DTGVSQNPRHKITKRGQNVTFRCDPISEHNRLYWYRQTLGQGPEFLTYFQNEAQLEKSRLLSDRFSAERPKGSFSTLEIQRTEQGDSAMYLCASSSGQAFTDTQYFGPGTRLTVL.

The rearrangement links TRBV9 to TRBJ2-1, with 9 positions matching TRBD2. Germline values: CDR1 SGDLS, CDR2 YYNGEE. Unmatched junction bases numbered 8, after V lost 0 bases and J lost 4 bases. This CDR3 is built from 17 residues. In nucleotides, the CDR3 is TGTGCCAGCAGCGTAGGAGGACTAGCGACCCTATACAATGAGCAGTTCTTC. Residues: CASSVGGLATLYNEQFF.

The V gene is TRBV7-2, the J gene TRBJ1-3; TRBD1 might be the D (5 bases). Deletions cut 3 bases from V and 2 bases from J, with 14 bases between. The CDR3 length is 16 residues. CDR1 and CDR2 from the germline V gene are SGHTA and FQGNSA. The CDR3: CASSFWGAGTGNTIYF. CDR3 coding DNA: TGTGCCAGCAGCTTTTGGGGCGCAGGGACTGGAAACACCATATATTTT. The variable domain in full, completed from reference TRBV7-2 and TRBJ1-3, reads GAGVSQSPSNKVTEKGKDVELRCDPISGHTALYWYRQSLGQGLEFLIYFQGNSAPDKSGLPSDRFSAERTGGSVSTLTIQRTQQEDSAVYLCASSFWGAGTGNTIYFGEGSWLTVV.